This TCR beta chain is drawn from a study of shared clonotypes between healthy human individuals. V was cut by 5 bases and J by 6 bases, with 19 bases left in between. Germline CDR1 reads MDHEN; CDR2 reads SYDVKM. The CDR3 length is 15 residues. Assay: immunoSEQ multiplex PCR; the TCRdb copy retains only in-frame clones and omits some. The sample contains some 2,100,000 clones, just over 90% of which appear only once. Only CD45RO-negative cells positively selected for CCR7 counted as naive CD8 cells, so terminally differentiated effector memory CD45RA+ cells were excluded. The sequenced sample was naive CD8+ T cells from PBMCs. The source is a man aged 18 to 30 in good health. Some clones in this sample may be carry-over from other donors' samples. The chain uses TRBV28 and TRBJ1-2, with D maybe TRBD1 (6 bases). The CDR3 loop is CASSARIRGRDGYTF. In DNA form, the CDR3 reads TGTGCCAGCAGTGCACGTATTCGGGGGCGAGATGGCTACACCTTC.